Listed below are T cell receptor beta chains from one sample, sequenced in a study of cytomegalovirus exposure and HLA in healthy donors. Profiling relied on immunoSEQ multiplex PCR, and the TCRdb table lists in-frame clones only, not all of them. This sample has roughly 230,000 clones; 80% to 95% occur once, and the top ten carry 1.5% to 2%. Sequencing was carried out using PBMCs. The receptors derive from a girl aged 2 to 9 in good health and CMV-seronegative. Both conserved end residues are part of each CDR3. Each record gives: V gene, J gene, CDR3 protein.

TRBV10-1	TRBJ1-1	CASSDGQGNTEAFF
TRBV5-3	TRBJ1-1	CARSERRQGKWGTEAFF
TRBV4-1	TRBJ1-4	CASSRDRGATNEKLFF
TRBV19	TRBJ2-7	CASSISHRGALYEQYF
TRBV7-2	TRBJ2-7	CASSHGQAAYEQYF
TRBV5-6	-	CASSLLATGGFYEQFF
TRBV7-9	TRBJ1-2	CASSPSSGAYNYGYTF
TRBV5-8	TRBJ2-7	CASSHQGMGYEQYF
TRBV7-2	TRBJ2-7	CASSLGAGVGYEQYF
TRBV5-1	TRBJ1-2	CASSLVARGYGYTF
TRBV9	TRBJ2-1	CASSVAGTGADEQFF
TRBV9	TRBJ2-6	CASSAHSGGVSGANVLTF
TRBV28	TRBJ1-5	CASRREISQPQHF
TRBV5-1	TRBJ1-3	CASSLDPTEGNTIYF
TRBV29-1	TRBJ1-1	CSVGDRLNTEAFF
TRBV18	TRBJ2-7	CASSPPVRGGYEQYF
TRBV4-1	TRBJ2-5	CASSQDLPTSGQETQYF
TRBV18	TRBJ2-5	CASSFQRETQYF
TRBV29-1	TRBJ2-1	CSGEDRHYNEQFF
TRBV7-2	TRBJ2-1	CASSLGGQAYNEQFF
TRBV5-4	TRBJ1-4	CASSATGGEKLFF
TRBV7-7	TRBJ1-1	CASSVDRNTEAFF
TRBV2	TRBJ2-1	CASIPEASGLRDGFF
TRBV5-6	TRBJ2-7	CASSLDSRSSYEQYF
TRBV19	TRBJ2-1	CASRIRGSYNEQFF
TRBV7-3	TRBJ2-5	CASSLTGPLALSETQYF
TRBV18	TRBJ2-3	CASSPGQVSTDTQYF
TRBV7-9	TRBJ2-7	CASSSGTSVAYEQYF
TRBV10-1	TRBJ2-7	CASSEYRGYEQYF